Below, one T cell receptor beta chain is given with its context. This sample was taken from a study of blood T cell repertoires in COVID-19. As for the study in general: In each case, the material was cDNA or gDNA derived from T cells, B-cell-depleted T cells, or PBMCs.

Germline V gives CDR1 SGHDT, CDR2 YYEEEE. There are 14 residues in the CDR3. Trimming removed 3 bases from V and 4 bases from J; junction bases left unmatched: 5. In the original workflow: The authors estimated nucleated cell counts from reference gene primer amplification. TCRdb keeps only in-frame clones here, not all; method: immunoSEQ multiplex PCR. V and J calls and clone size are those listed in that table; D and trimming were worked out from the DNA. The profile shows about 180,000 clones, approximately 88% of them singletons. This sequence was found in a woman aged 50 to 60 with acute or convalescent COVID-19. This rearrangement joins TRBV5-6 to TRBJ2-5; 8 bases are shared with TRBD2. Sequenced input: peripheral blood. DNA of the CDR3: TGTGCCAGCAGCTCCACCGGGGGGGGAGAGACCCAGTACTTC. Translation gives CASSSTGGGETQYF.